This T cell receptor (beta chain) was profiled in a study of CD8+CD57+ T cells in acquired aplastic anemia. For sequencing, patients were chosen who had shown expansion of CD8+CD57+ cells by flow cytometry. Genomic DNA acted as the template from which TCR beta VDJ combination and CDR3 sequence profiling were carried out. TCRdb independently ran MiXCR on the reads; one entry per CDR3 protein. The data contain fewer than 200,000 distinct CDR3 sequences, 45% to 60% of them singletons. Study-wide points: Patients and controls had CD8+ Simpson's diversity values that were not significantly distinct.

This clonotype was detected many times. Its antigen is not known. This clonotype was sampled from a human donor with aplastic anemia. The sample consisted of sorted CD4+, CD8+, or CD8+CD57+ T cells (not recorded which) from PBMCs.

CDR3 DNA sequence: TGTGCCAGCAGCCACCCCAACCCAGGGAAAGGTTCCTATGGCTACACCTTC. It codes for CASSHPNPGKGSYGYTF. This rearrangement joins TRBV12-3 or TRBV12-4 to TRBJ1-2; maybe TRBD1 (5 bases). The ends were cut back, 6 bases at V and 4 bases at J, with 24 bases in the middle. The CDR3 totals 17 residues.